This T cell receptor beta chain derives from a study of shared clonotypes between healthy human individuals. Findings of the study overall: How much donors shared clonotypes was expected to be affected by sequencing depth.

CD4+ cell separation produced CD45RA+ naive and CD45RA-negative memory subsets. As for this clone: Its specificity is unknown.

CDR1 and CDR2 from the germline V gene are MNHNS and SASEGT. The CDR3 covers 12 residues. V was pared by 1 base and J by 8 bases, with 8 bases between. Data came from immunoSEQ multiplex PCR; TCRdb stores just in-frame clones and leaves some out. The table lists approximately 2.5 million clones, 93% of them singletons. The receptor was isolated from a man aged 18 to 29 in good health. Some clones in this sample may be carry-over from other donors' samples. The rearrangement links TRBV6-1 to TRBJ1-2; D is unresolved. Specimen: naive CD4+ T cells from PBMCs. The sample's subset: CD45RA+ positively selected. In nucleotides, the CDR3 is TGTGCCAGCAGTGAAGAAGGCCTCGGCTACACCTTC. It translates to CASSEEGLGYTF.